This T cell receptor beta chain was captured in a study of cytomegalovirus exposure and HLA in healthy donors. PCR used 60 Vbeta primers and 13 Jbeta primers. Sequencing used immunoSEQ multiplex PCR; TCRdb keeps in-frame clones, though not all of them. The sample comprises some 100,000 clones, about 79% of which are singletons, and 3.5% to 4.5% rests with the top ten. Donors likely had unrecorded immune exposures despite being nominally healthy when sampled. Germline trimming cut 0 bases from V and 4 bases from J; bases unmatched to any gene: 4. The CDR3 covers 15 residues. CDR1 is SGHRS and CDR2 is YFSETQ in the germline V gene. This clone has only one observation.

This TCR was sampled from a female donor in good health and CMV-seropositive. V usage is TRBV5-1 and J usage is TRBJ1-2; TRBD1 aligns across 9 bases. What was sequenced was PBMCs. DNA of the CDR3: TGCGCCAGCAGCTTGGCGACAGGGGGGGTCTATGGCTACACCTTC. Protein product: CASSLATGGVYGYTF.